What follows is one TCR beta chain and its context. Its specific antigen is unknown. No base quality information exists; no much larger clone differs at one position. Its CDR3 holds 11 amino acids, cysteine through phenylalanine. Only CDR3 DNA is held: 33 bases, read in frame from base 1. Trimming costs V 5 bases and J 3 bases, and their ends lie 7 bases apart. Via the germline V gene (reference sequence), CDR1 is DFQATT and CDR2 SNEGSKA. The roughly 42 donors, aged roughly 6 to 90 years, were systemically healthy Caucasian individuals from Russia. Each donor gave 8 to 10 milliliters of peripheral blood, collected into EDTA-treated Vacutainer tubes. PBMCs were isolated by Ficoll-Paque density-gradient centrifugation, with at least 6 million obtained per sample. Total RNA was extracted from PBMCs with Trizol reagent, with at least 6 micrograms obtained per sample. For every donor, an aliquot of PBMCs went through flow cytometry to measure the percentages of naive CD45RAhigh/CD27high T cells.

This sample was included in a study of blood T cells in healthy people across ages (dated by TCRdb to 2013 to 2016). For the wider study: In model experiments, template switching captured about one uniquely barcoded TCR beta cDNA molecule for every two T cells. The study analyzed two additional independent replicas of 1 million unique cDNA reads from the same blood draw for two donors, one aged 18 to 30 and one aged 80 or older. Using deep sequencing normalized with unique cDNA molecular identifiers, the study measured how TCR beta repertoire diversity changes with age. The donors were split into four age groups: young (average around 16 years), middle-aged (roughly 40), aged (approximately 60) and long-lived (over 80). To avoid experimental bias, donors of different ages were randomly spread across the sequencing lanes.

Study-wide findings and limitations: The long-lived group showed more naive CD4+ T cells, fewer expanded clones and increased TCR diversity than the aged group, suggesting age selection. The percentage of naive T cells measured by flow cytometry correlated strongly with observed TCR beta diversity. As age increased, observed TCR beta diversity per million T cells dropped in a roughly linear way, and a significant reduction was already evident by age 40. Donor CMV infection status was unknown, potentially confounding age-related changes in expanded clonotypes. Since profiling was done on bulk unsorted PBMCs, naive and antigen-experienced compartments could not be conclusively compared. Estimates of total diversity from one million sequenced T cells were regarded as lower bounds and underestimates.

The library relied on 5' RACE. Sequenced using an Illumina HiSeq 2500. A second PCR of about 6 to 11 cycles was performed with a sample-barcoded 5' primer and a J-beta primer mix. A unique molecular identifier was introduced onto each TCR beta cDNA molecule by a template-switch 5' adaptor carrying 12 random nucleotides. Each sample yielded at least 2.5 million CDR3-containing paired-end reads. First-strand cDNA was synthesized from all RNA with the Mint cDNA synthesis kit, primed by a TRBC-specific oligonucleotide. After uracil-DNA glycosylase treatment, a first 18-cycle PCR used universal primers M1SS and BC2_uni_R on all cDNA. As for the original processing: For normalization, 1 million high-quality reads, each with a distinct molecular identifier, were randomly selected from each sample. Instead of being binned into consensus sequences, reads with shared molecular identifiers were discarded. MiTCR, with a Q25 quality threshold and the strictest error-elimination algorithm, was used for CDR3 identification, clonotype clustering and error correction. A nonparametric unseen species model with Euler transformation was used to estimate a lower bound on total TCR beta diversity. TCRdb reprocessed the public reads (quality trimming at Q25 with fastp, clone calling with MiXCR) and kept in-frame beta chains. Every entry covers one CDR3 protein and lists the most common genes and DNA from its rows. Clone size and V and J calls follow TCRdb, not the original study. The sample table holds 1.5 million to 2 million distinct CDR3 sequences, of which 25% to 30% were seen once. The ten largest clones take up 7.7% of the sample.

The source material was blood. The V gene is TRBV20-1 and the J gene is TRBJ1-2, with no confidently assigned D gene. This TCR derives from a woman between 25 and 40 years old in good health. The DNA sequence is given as TGCAGTGCTCGCCGGGACTATGGCTACACCTTC. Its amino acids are CSARRDYGYTF.